The rows below give T cell receptor beta chains drawn from one sample of a study of cytomegalovirus exposure and HLA in healthy donors. Profiling relied on immunoSEQ multiplex PCR, and the TCRdb table lists in-frame clones only, not all of them. This sample has about 170,000 clones, with approximately 87% found just once. Sequencing was carried out using PBMCs. The receptors here all came from a woman in her 30s in good health and CMV-seronegative. Each CDR3 is given with its conserved first and last residue. A D gene is named only where the DNA matches it firmly. Size tells how often a clone was seen (once, few, many) or the class of an expanded clone, and some rows leave it out.

d_call | j_call | clone_size | v_call | cdr3_nt | cdr3_aa
TRBD2 | TRBJ2-3 | NA | TRBV5-1 | TGCGCCAGCAGCGTGGGGACTAGCCGGCCAGATACGCAGTATTTT | CASSVGTSRPDTQYF
NA | TRBJ2-1 | NA | TRBV25-1 | TGTGCCAGCTCTCAGGCAGGGTCCTACAATGAGCAGTTCTTC | CASSQAGSYNEQFF
NA | TRBJ2-3 | NA | TRBV27 | TGTGCCAGCAGTCACAGGACGCCCAGCACAGATACGCAGTATTTT | CASSHRTPSTDTQYF
NA | TRBJ1-2 | NA | TRBV5-1 | TGCGCCAGCAGCTTGGACAGGGCTGGCTACACCTTC | CASSLDRAGYTF
NA | TRBJ1-1 | NA | TRBV7-9 | TGTGCCAGCAGCTTAACCGGGACGAACACTGAAGCTTTCTTT | CASSLTGTNTEAFF
TRBD1 | TRBJ1-2 | NA | TRBV4-1 | TGCGCCAGCAGCCAAGAAGCGACAGGGTACGGCTACACCTTC | CASSQEATGYGYTF
TRBD1 | TRBJ2-7 | NA | TRBV27 | TGTGCCAGCAGTTTATTGATCCCGGGACAGGTCTCGAGGCAGTACTTC | CASSLLIPGQVSRQYF
NA | TRBJ2-5 | NA | TRBV6-6 | TGTGCCAGCCTAGGGGCAAAAGGCATGGAGACCCAGTACTTC | CASLGAKGMETQYF
NA | TRBJ1-1 | NA | TRBV30 | TGTGCCTGGAGTGTCGGGGAGCTCCCAGTGAACACTGAAGCTTTCTTT | CAWSVGELPVNTEAFF
NA | TRBJ2-2 | NA | TRBV11-3 | TGTGCCAGCAGCCCCCCGCGCGACACCGGGGAGCTGTTTTTT | CASSPPRDTGELFF
TRBD1 | TRBJ1-1 | few | TRBV27 | TGTGCCAGCAGTTACGAACCGACAGGGGTCACTGAAGCTTTCTTT | CASSYEPTGVTEAFF
NA | TRBJ1-6 | NA | TRBV7-3 | TGTGCCAGCAGCTTACAAGGAGTCGGTTCACCCCTCCACTTT | CASSLQGVGSPLHF
NA | TRBJ2-5 | NA | TRBV19 | TGTGCGAGTCAGACTCCGTACCAAGAGACCCAGTACTTC | CASQTPYQETQYF
NA | TRBJ1-4 | NA | TRBV7-2 | TGTGCCAGCAGCATCCCCTTAGGGGGGGGATTAGGTGAAAAACTGTTTTTT | CASSIPLGGGLGEKLFF
NA | TRBJ2-7 | many | TRBV7-3 | TGTGCCAGCAGCTTAACGCCCGGGGACGAGCAGTACTTC | CASSLTPGDEQYF
TRBD2 | TRBJ2-5 | NA | TRBV13 | TGTGCCAGCAGCACCCGACTAGCGGGGGGGCCGGAGACCCAGTACTTC | CASSTRLAGGPETQYF
NA | TRBJ1-1 | NA | TRBV6-5 | TGTGCCAGCAGTTACGAGGGAACTGAAGCTTTCTTT | CASSYEGTEAFF
NA | TRBJ2-4 | NA | TRBV5-4 | TGTGCCAGCAGCTTGTTTGAGAAGTTCAACATTCAGTACTTC | CASSLFEKFNIQYF
TRBD2 | TRBJ2-3 | NA | TRBV7-9 | TGTGCCAGCAGCTTAGACGGGAGGGCCTTAGATACGCAGTATTTT | CASSLDGRALDTQYF
NA | TRBJ1-5 | NA | TRBV28 | TGTGCCAGCAGACCTGCGGGGTTTCGGAAAGGGAATCAGCCCCAGCATTTT | CASRPAGFRKGNQPQHF
TRBD1 | TRBJ1-2 | NA | TRBV30 | TGTGCCTGGAGCAGGACAGGGGAAGGTTGGGGCTACACCTTC | CAWSRTGEGWGYTF
NA | TRBJ2-7 | NA | TRBV6-1 | TGTGCCAGCAGTGAAGCCCCAACTTGGGGTGACGAGCAGTACTTC | CASSEAPTWGDEQYF
TRBD1 | TRBJ1-3 | NA | TRBV13 | TGTGCCAGCAGCTTTGTTACAGGGGACTCATCAAACACCATATATTTT | CASSFVTGDSSNTIYF
NA | TRBJ2-7 | NA | TRBV6-1 | TGTGCCAGCAGTGAAGGGGGGGACGAGCAGTACTTC | CASSEGGDEQYF
TRBD2 | TRBJ2-5 | NA | TRBV18 | TGTGCCAGCTCAGCTAGCGGGAGTAGAGGGGAGACCCAGTACTTC | CASSASGSRGETQYF
TRBD1 | TRBJ1-2 | NA | TRBV6-5 | TGTGCCAGCAGTTACCCGGGACAGGGCCTAGGCTACACCTTC | CASSYPGQGLGYTF
NA | TRBJ2-3 | NA | TRBV27 | TGTGCCAGTACAACTAGTACCCGCACAGATACGCAGTATTTT | CASTTSTRTDTQYF
TRBD2 | TRBJ2-3 | NA | TRBV5-1 | TGCGCCAGCAGCTTGGGACTAGCGGGGGGCGGCACAGATACGCAGTATTTT | CASSLGLAGGGTDTQYF
NA | TRBJ2-7 | NA | TRBV29-1 | TGCAGCGTTGCAGGGGGGAGTAGCGAGCAGTACTTC | CSVAGGSSEQYF
NA | TRBJ2-5 | NA | TRBV6-1 | TGTGCCAGCAGTGACTACATGCCCCCCCAAGAGACCCAGTACTTC | CASSDYMPPQETQYF
NA | TRBJ1-1 | NA | TRBV6-6 | TGTGCCAGCAGGGACACACAGGGCGGGAACACTGAAGCTTTCTTT | CASRDTQGGNTEAFF
TRBD1 | TRBJ1-5 | NA | TRBV28 | TGTGCCAGCAAGGGACAGGATAGCAATCAGCCCCAGCATTTT | CASKGQDSNQPQHF
NA | TRBJ1-6 | NA | TRBV18 | TGTGCCAGCTCACCCGGGAGTCTGGGCTGGAATTCACCCCTCCACTTT | CASSPGSLGWNSPLHF
TRBD2 | TRBJ2-5 | NA | TRBV29-1 | TGCAGCGTCGTTGGACTAGCGGGTTTTTTACAAGAGACCCAGTACTTC | CSVVGLAGFLQETQYF
NA | TRBJ2-5 | NA | TRBV19 | TGTGCCAGTGGCTGGCAGACCCAGTACTTC | CASGWQTQYF
NA | TRBJ1-3 | NA | TRBV7-2 | TGTGCCAGCAGCCCTACAAGGGGCATCTCTGGAAACACCATATATTTT | CASSPTRGISGNTIYF
NA | TRBJ2-1 | NA | TRBV27 | TGTGCCAGCAGTAGGCTCTCTAGCGTTGGTGCCGCGCAGCAGTTCTTC | CASSRLSSVGAAQQFF
TRBD1 | TRBJ2-3 | NA | TRBV7-3 | TGTGCCAGCAGCGCTCGACAGGGGGCAGATACGCAGTATTTT | CASSARQGADTQYF
NA | TRBJ2-7 | NA | TRBV30 | TGTGCCTGGAGTGCCGGGAGGGGGCCCTACGAGCAGTACTTC | CAWSAGRGPYEQYF
TRBD2 | TRBJ2-1 | NA | TRBV5-4 | TGTGCCAGCACCGAGGGACTAGCGGGGCTCAATGAGCAGTTCTTC | CASTEGLAGLNEQFF
TRBD1 | TRBJ2-1 | NA | TRBV11-2 | TGTGCCAGCAGCTTCACAGGGGGCGTCTACAATGAGCAGTTCTTC | CASSFTGGVYNEQFF
TRBD2 | TRBJ2-7 | NA | TRBV4-1 | TGCGCCAGCAGCCAAGATTGGAGCGGGAGCTACGAGCAGTACTTC | CASSQDWSGSYEQYF
NA | TRBJ1-1 | NA | TRBV6-5 | TGTGCCAGCAGTTACCTCGGGGTGGGGCGTGGGACTGAAGCTTTCTTT | CASSYLGVGRGTEAFF
TRBD2 | TRBJ2-2 | NA | TRBV7-7 | TGTGCCAGCAGCTCACTACCCACTAGCGGAAACACCGGGGAGCTGTTTTTT | CASSSLPTSGNTGELFF
NA | TRBJ2-3 | NA | TRBV5-6 | TGTGCCAGCAGCTTTGGGGCAGATACGCAGTATTTT | CASSFGADTQYF
TRBD1 | TRBJ1-1 | few | TRBV30 | TGTGCCTGGAGTCCCTACCCGGGACAGCTTATGAACACTGAAGCTTTCTTT | CAWSPYPGQLMNTEAFF
NA | TRBJ1-1 | NA | TRBV18 | TGTGCCAGCTCCCCGACCCAGGGGTCTCACGAAGCGAACACTGAAGCTTTCTTT | CASSPTQGSHEANTEAFF
TRBD2 | TRBJ2-5 | NA | TRBV7-2 | TGTGCCAGCAGCAGCCGACTAGCGGGGGTTGCAGAGACCCAGTACTTC | CASSSRLAGVAETQYF
NA | TRBJ2-4 | NA | TRBV27 | TGTGCCAGCAGTCCGGGACGGATAGCCAAAAACATTCAGTACTTC | CASSPGRIAKNIQYF
TRBD1 | TRBJ2-7 | NA | TRBV4-1 | TGCGCCAGCAGCCACCCCGGGACAGCACCCCTCTACGAGCAGTACTTC | CASSHPGTAPLYEQYF
NA | TRBJ2-3 | NA | TRBV28 | TGTGCCAGCAGTAGGGAGACAGATACGCAGTATTTT | CASSRETDTQYF
TRBD1 | TRBJ2-7 | NA | TRBV11-1 | TGTGCCAGCAGCTTAGGACAGGGGGTTCCCAACTCCTACGAGCAGTACTTC | CASSLGQGVPNSYEQYF